This TCR beta chain is from a study of blood T cell repertoires in COVID-19. V gave up 2 bases and J gave up 2 bases; unmatched junction bases: 5. Germline loops: CDR1 SGHAT, CDR2 FQDESV (reference sequence). The CDR3 runs to 15 residues. The count of this clone is one. In the authors' methods: Estimates of nucleated cell counts were drawn from the amplification of reference gene primers. TCRdb's copy holds only in-frame clones and misses some; the assay was immunoSEQ multiplex PCR. V and J calls and clone size are copied from that table; D and trimming were computed from the DNA. Of 130,000 or so clones in the sample, approximately 83% are singletons; the top ten hold 3.5% to 5.5%.

Sequenced input: peripheral blood. The sequence derives from an older woman with acute or convalescent COVID-19. V usage is TRBV11-1 and J usage is TRBJ2-7; TRBD2 agrees at 8 bases. CDR3 nucleotides: TGTGCCAGCAGCTTAATGTCGGGGGGGGCCTACGAGCAGTACTTC. As protein: CASSLMSGGAYEQYF.